A single T cell receptor (beta chain) is shown here with its context. Within the sample, other DNA sequences also encode this same CDR3. The source of the sample is a study of PD-L1 blockade in urothelial cancer. TCRdb's copy holds only in-frame clones and misses some; the assay was immunoSEQ multiplex PCR. The profile covers around 100,000 clones, with around 86% appearing a single time and about 2% taken by the ten largest. The CDR3 is 14 amino acids. V lost 2 bases and J lost 1, with 8 bases in between. Germline values: CDR1 WNHNN, CDR2 SYGVQD (reference sequence). Documented time point: pretreatment peripheral blood.

The sequenced sample was PBMCs, obtained around atezolizumab (anti-PD-L1) treatment. The TCR sequence derives from a man in his 60s with urothelial cancer. The chain links TRBV10-1 to TRBJ1-1, with D maybe TRBD1 (5 bases). The CDR3 nucleotides are TGCGCCAGCAGTGAGGGGGGGAAGAACACTGAAGCTTTCTTT. This encodes CASSEGGKNTEAFF.